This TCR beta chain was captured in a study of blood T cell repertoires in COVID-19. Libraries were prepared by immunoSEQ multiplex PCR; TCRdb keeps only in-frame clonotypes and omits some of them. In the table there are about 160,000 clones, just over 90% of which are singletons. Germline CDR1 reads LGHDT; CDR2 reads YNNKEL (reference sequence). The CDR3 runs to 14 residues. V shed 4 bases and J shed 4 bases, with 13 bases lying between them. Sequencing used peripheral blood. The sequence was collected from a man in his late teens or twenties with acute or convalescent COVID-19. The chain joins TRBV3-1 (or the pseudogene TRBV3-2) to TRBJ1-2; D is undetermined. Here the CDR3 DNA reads TGTGCCAGCAGCCCACGGACTCTGGGCTATGGCTACACCTTC. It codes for CASSPRTLGYGYTF.